These T cell receptor beta chains were read from a single sample in a study of Graves' ophthalmopathy and Graves' hyperthyroidism. TCRdb reprocessed the multiplex PCR reads via MiXCR and lists one record per CDR3 protein. The sample records roughly 1.1 million distinct CDR3 sequences, less than 45% being singletons. Specimen: peripheral blood or thyroid tissue (not recorded which). Source of these receptors: an adult man with Graves' hyperthyroidism. CDR3s leave out the opening cysteine and the closing phenylalanine or tryptophan. Size values are once, few and many counts, or a class for expanded clones, and some rows have none.

v_call	clone_size	j_call	cdr3_aa
TRBV5-8	few	TRBJ2-2	ASSFPVGELF
TRBV2	many	TRBJ1-1	ASSEGQMNTEAF
TRBV29-1	-	TRBJ2-7	SVEDGPTGVEQY
TRBV10-3	-	TRBJ2-5	AISEKQDGGQPQY
TRBV7-9	-	TRBJ1-5	ASSPGRVGQPQH
TRBV6-1	-	TRBJ2-7	ASWSQSLRSAYEQY
TRBV24-1	many	TRBJ2-6	ATSDQTSEAVSGANVLT
TRBV7-7	many	TRBJ2-5	ASSLARAQTQY
TRBV2	many	TRBJ1-1	ASSVPEEAF
TRBV10-3	-	TRBJ2-7	ASTPNGGSWRYEQY
TRBV29-1	-	TRBJ1-1	SVERQGVDTEAF
TRBV18	-	TRBJ1-1	ASSSWDNMNTEAF
TRBV20-1	-	TRBJ2-5	SARKTGTSSKETQY
TRBV7-2	-	TRBJ1-3	ASSLRGSYGYTIY
TRBV29-1	many	TRBJ1-2	SVVGIQGAWGYT
TRBV10-3	many	TRBJ2-2	AISESRGQTNTGELF
TRBV4-3	few	TRBJ1-4	ASSPQTGQGEKLF
TRBV27	many	TRBJ1-6	ASSFGGQGNSPLH
TRBV2	many	TRBJ1-5	ASRLGLGLNQPQH
TRBV5-1	-	TRBJ2-3	ASSLLLTDTQY
TRBV15	-	TRBJ2-2	ATVGRGLTGELF
TRBV10-3	-	TRBJ2-6	AISPRADSGANVLT
TRBV7-2	many	TRBJ1-2	ASSLGGGAGTVGYT
TRBV10-3	-	TRBJ2-7	ATGGTGQYEQY
TRBV27	-	TRBJ2-7	ASSHRVLAAYEQY
TRBV29-1	few	TRBJ2-7	SVTGGGDYEQY
TRBV11-2	once	TRBJ1-4	ASSTGTGGTNEKLF
TRBV4-1	few	TRBJ2-7	ASSQEDKGSDEQY
TRBV5-1	many	TRBJ1-2	ASSLDNYGYT
TRBV15	-	TRBJ2-1	ATSDKIPGQGANEQF
TRBV28	-	TRBJ1-6	ASSLSAGVNSPLH
TRBV19	-	TRBJ1-4	ASRRRSGTLDNEKLF
TRBV10-3	many	TRBJ1-5	AISEVSDQPQH
TRBV10-3	-	TRBJ1-2	AISEPRPRTYYGYT
TRBV9	few	TRBJ2-7	ASSQTVHEQY
TRBV2	-	TRBJ2-3	ASSGATSTDTQY
TRBV5-1	-	TRBJ2-7	ASSLDPGQFSYEQY
TRBV12-3/TRBV12-4	many	TRBJ1-1	ASTSGTANTEAF
TRBV4-3	many	TRBJ1-1	ASSQDRFSRNTEAF
TRBV2	many	TRBJ2-5	ASSPSGRRGETQY
TRBV9	-	TRBJ2-5	ASSQGGRTNQPQY
TRBV7-2	few	TRBJ1-1	ASSPRPGLEPEAF
TRBV7-3	-	TRBJ2-2	ASSPPGPGELF
TRBV15	many	TRBJ1-1	ATSRSRRGNTEAF
TRBV10-3	-	TRBJ2-5	ASSLSRLKETQY
TRBV12-3/TRBV12-4	few	TRBJ1-2	ASSLLDREGVYT
TRBV7-9	-	TRBJ1-5	ASSPDRGLDQPQH
TRBV7-6	-	TRBJ1-3	ASNSGTSGNTIY
TRBV19	-	TRBJ1-5	ASRPRGINQPQH
TRBV7-2	once	TRBJ2-2	ASSLRRGYGTGELF
TRBV5-1	-	TRBJ2-7	ASSFHDSYEQY
TRBV7-2	-	TRBJ1-1	ASSLEVGHKNTEAF
TRBV20-1	many	TRBJ2-7	SAQDDRGLYEQY
TRBV19	-	TRBJ1-1	ASRTTGGEGEAF
TRBV20-1	-	TRBJ1-2	SARSYGTGGGLRSYT
TRBV5-1	-	TRBJ1-2	ASSGASYGYT
TRBV10-3	-	TRBJ1-3	ASSASGSGNTIY